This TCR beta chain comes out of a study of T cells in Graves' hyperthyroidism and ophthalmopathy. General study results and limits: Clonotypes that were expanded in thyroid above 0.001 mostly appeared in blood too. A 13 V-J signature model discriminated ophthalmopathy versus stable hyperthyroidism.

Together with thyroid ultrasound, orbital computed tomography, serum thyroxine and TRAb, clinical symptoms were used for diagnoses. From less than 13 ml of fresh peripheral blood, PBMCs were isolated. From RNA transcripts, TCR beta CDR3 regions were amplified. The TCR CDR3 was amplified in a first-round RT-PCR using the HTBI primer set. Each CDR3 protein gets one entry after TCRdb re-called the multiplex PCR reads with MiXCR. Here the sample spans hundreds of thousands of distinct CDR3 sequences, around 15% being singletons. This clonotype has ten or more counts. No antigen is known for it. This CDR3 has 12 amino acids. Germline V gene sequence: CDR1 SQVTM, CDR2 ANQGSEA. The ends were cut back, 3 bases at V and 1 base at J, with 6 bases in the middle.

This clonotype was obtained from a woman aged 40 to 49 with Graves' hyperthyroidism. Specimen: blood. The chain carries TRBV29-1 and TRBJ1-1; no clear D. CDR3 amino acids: CSVEVTNTEAFF. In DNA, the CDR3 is TGCAGCGTTGAGGTGACGAACACTGAAGCTTTCTTT.